This T cell receptor beta chain was identified during a study of blood T cell repertoires in COVID-19. The wider study: Collection of acute and convalescent COVID-19 samples took place in the United States, Italy and Spain. Nucleic acid was either cDNA or gDNA, and it came from T cells, B-cell-depleted T cells, or PBMCs.

The V gene end was trimmed by 0 bases and the J gene end by 9 bases; junction bases not matched to a gene: 4. CDR1 and CDR2 (germline): SGDLS, YYNGEE. The CDR3 extends over 14 amino acids. Authors' data handling: Estimated nucleated cell counts came from reference gene primer amplification. Libraries were prepared by immunoSEQ multiplex PCR; TCRdb keeps only in-frame clonotypes and omits some of them. The V and J calls and clone size come from that table; D and trimming were worked out from the DNA. The sample lists about 160,000 clones; 60% to 85% were seen once. This chain uses TRBV9 with TRBJ2-1, with TRBD2 matching 9 bases. Input material: peripheral blood. The sequence was obtained from a man aged 55 to 70 with acute or convalescent COVID-19. The CDR3, as DNA: TGTGCCAGCAGCGTAGAACTAGCGGGTACTGAGCAGTTCTTC. Its translation: CASSVELAGTEQFF.